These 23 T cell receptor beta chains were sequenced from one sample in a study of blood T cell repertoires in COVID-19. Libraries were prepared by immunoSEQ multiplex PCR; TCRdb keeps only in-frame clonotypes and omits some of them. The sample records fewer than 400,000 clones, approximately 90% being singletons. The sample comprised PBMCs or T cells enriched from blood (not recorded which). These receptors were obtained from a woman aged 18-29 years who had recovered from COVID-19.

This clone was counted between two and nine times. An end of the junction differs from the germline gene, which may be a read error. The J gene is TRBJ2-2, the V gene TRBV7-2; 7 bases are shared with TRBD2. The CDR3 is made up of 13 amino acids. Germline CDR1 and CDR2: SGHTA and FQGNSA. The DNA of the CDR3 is TGTGCCAGCAGCTTAGCAGGGTCGGGGGGGCTGTTTTTT. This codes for CASSLAGSGGLFF.

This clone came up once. In DNA, the CDR3 is TGTGCCAGCAGCTTCAACGCTGAGGATTCACCCCTCCACTTT. This encodes CASSFNAEDSPLHF. The chain uses TRBV5-4 and TRBJ1-6; D not certain. CDR1 is SGHNT and CDR2 is YYREEE in the germline V gene (reference sequence). V was pared by 2 bases and J by 8 bases, with 11 bases between. The CDR3 consists of 14 residues.

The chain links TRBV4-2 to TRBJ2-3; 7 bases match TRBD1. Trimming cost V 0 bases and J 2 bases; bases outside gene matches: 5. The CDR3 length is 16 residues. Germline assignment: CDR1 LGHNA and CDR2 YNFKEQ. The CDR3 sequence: CASSQERGPHTDTQYF. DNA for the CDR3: TGTGCCAGCAGCCAAGAAAGGGGGCCCCACACAGATACGCAGTATTTT.

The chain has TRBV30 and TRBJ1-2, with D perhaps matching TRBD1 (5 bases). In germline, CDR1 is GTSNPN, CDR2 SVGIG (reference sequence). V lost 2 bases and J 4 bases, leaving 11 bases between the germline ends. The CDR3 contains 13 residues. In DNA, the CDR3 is TGTGCCTGGAGTAAGGGACTGATCTATGGCTACACCTTC. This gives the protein CAWSKGLIYGYTF.

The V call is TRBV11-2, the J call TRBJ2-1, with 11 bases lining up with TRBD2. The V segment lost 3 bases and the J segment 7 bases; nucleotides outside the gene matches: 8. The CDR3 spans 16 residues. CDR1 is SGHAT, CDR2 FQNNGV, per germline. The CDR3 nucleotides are TGTGCCAGCAGCTTCCTGTTTTTAGCGGGGGGGAATGAGCAGTTCTTC. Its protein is CASSFLFLAGGNEQFF.

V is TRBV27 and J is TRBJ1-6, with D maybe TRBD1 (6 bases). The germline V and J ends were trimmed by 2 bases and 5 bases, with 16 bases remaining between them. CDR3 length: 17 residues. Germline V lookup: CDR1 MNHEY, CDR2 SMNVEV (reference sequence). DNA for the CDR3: TGTGCCAGCAGTTTACAGGATAGGACAGTTCATAATTCACCCCTCCACTTT. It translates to CASSLQDRTVHNSPLHF.

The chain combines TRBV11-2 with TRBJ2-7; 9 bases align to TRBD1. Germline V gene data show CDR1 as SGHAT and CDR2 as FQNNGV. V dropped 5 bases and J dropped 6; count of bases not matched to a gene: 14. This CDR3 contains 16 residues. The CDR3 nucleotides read TGTGCCAGCAGCGTAAGCTTCGGGACAGGGCATGGCGAGCAGTACTTC. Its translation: CASSVSFGTGHGEQYF.

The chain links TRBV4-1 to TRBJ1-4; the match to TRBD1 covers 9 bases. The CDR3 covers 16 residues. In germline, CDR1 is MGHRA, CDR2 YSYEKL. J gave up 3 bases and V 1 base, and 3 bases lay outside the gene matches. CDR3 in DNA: TGCGCCAGCAGCCAAGCCCGGACAGGGGCTAATGAAAAACTGTTTTTT. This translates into CASSQARTGANEKLFF.

The CDR3 DNA follows: TGTGCCACCAGTGATTTGCCACCGCGGGAGAACCCCTACAATGAGCAGTTCTTC. This gives the protein CATSDLPPRENPYNEQFF. The V and J genes are TRBV24-1 and TRBJ2-1, with TRBD2 matching over 7 bases. The CDR3 is 18 amino acids. V shed 0 bases, J shed 2 bases, and the junction held 9 bases outside the gene matches. Germline lookup yields CDR1 KGHDR and CDR2 SFDVKD.

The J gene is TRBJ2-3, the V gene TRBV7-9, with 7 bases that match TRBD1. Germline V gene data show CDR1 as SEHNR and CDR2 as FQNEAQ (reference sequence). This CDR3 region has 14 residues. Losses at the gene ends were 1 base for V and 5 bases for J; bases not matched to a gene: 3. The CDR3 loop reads CASSLGGGRDTQYF. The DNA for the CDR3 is TGTGCCAGCAGCTTAGGAGGGGGCAGAGATACGCAGTATTTT.

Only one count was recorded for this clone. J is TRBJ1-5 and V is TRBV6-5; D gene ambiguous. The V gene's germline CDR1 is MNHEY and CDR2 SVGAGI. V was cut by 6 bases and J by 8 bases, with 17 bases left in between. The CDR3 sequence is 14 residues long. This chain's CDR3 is CASRRSSGWEPQHF. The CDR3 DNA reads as TGTGCCAGCAGGCGCAGTTCGGGGTGGGAGCCCCAGCATTTT.

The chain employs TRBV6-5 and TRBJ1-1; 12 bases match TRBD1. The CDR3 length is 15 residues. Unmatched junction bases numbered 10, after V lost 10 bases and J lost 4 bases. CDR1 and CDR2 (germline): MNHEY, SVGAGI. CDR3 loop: CATWVGTGGPTEAFF. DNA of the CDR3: TGTGCCACCTGGGTGGGGACAGGGGGCCCCACTGAAGCTTTCTTT.

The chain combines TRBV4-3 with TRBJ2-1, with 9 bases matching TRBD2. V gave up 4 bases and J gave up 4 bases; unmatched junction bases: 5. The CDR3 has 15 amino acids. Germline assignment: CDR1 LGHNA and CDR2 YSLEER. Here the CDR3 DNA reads TGCGCCAGCAGCCGCGGGAGGGCCGAGTACAATGAGCAGTTCTTC. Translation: CASSRGRAEYNEQFF.

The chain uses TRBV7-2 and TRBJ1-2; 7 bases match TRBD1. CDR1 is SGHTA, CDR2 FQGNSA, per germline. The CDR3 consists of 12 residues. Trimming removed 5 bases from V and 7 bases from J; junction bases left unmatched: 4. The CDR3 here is CASSADRVGYTF. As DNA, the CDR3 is TGTGCCAGCAGCGCAGACAGGGTTGGCTACACCTTC.

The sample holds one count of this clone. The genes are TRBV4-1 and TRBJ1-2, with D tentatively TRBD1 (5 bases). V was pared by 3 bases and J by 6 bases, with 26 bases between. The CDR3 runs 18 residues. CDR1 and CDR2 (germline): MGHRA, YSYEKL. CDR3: CASSQRGGTGDLSDGYTF. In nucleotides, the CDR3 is TGCGCCAGCAGCCAGCGCGGCGGGACGGGAGACCTAAGTGATGGCTACACCTTC.

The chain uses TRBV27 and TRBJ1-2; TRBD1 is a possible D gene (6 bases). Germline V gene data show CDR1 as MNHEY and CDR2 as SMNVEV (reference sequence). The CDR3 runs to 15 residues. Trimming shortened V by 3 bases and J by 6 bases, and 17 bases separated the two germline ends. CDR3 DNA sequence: TGTGCCAGCAGTTTGAGGGGGGGGCGCCTACATGGCTACACCTTC. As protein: CASSLRGGRLHGYTF.

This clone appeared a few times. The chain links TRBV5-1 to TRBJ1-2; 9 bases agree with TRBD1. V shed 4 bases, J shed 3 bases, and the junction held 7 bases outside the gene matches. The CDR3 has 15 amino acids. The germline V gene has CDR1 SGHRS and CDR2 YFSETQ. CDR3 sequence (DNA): TGCGCCAGCAGCGCGCTGGGACAGGGCGACTATGGCTACACCTTC. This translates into CASSALGQGDYGYTF.

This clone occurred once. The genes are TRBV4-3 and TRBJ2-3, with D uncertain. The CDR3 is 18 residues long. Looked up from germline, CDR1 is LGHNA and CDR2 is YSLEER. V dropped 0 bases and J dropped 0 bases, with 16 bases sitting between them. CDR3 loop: CASSQDIPRSISTDTQYF. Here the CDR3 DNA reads TGCGCCAGCAGCCAAGATATCCCCCGCAGTATAAGCACAGATACGCAGTATTTT.

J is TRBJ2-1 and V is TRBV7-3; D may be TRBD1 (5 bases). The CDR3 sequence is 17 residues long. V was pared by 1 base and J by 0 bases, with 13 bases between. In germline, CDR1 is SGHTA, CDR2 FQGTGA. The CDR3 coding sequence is TGTGCCAGCAGCTTAAGTTCAGGACACAGCTCCTACAATGAGCAGTTCTTC. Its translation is CASSLSSGHSSYNEQFF.

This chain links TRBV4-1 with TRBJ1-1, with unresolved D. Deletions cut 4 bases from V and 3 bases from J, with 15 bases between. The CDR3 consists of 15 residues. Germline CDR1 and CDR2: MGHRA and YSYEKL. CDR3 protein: CASSRGDGVYTEAFF. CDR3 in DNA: TGCGCCAGCAGCCGAGGCGACGGGGTTTACACTGAAGCTTTCTTT.

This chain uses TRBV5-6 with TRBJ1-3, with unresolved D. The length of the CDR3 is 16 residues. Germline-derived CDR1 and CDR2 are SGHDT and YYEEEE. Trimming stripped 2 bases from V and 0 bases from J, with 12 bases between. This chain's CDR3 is CASSFIYSDSGNTIYF. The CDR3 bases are TGTGCCAGCAGCTTTATATACAGTGACTCTGGAAACACCATATATTTT.

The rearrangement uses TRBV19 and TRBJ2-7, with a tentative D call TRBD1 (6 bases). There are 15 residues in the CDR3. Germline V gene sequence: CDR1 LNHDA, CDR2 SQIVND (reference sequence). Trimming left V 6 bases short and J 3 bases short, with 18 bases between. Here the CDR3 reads CASSWDHGQSYEQYF. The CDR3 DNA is TGTGCCAGTAGCTGGGACCACGGACAGAGCTACGAGCAGTACTTC.

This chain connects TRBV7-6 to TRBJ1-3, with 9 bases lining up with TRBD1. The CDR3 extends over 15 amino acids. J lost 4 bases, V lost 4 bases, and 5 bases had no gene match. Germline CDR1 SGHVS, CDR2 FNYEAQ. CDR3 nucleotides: TGTGCCAGCAGCTATGGACAGGGGCGAGGAAACACCATATATTTT. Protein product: CASSYGQGRGNTIYF.